Each of the 20 T cell receptor beta chains below was sequenced from the same sample in a study of shared clonotypes between healthy human individuals. The protocol was immunoSEQ multiplex PCR, while the TCRdb copy is restricted to in-frame clones and leaves out a portion. The sample records roughly 1,800,000 clones, approximately 95% being singletons. It was CD45RO-negative cells, positively selected for CCR7, that made up naive CD8 cells, with terminally differentiated effector memory CD45RA+ cells excluded. The sample consisted of naive CD8+ T cells sorted from blood. These receptors were obtained from a man aged 18 to 35 in good health.

The J gene is TRBJ2-3, the V gene TRBV10-3; 12 nucleotides align to TRBD2. The germline CDR1 and CDR2 sequences are ENHRY and SYGVKD. This CDR3 has 16 amino acids. V shed 6 bases and J 5 bases; nucleotides not matched to a gene: 9. The CDR3 coding sequence is TGTGCCATCAGGACGGAGAGACTAGCGGGGGTAGATACGCAGTATTTT. It is translated as CAIRTERLAGVDTQYF.

V is TRBV5-4 and J is TRBJ2-3, with 9 bases fitting TRBD2. The V segment lost 4 bases and the J segment 3 bases; nucleotides outside the gene matches: 12. The length of the CDR3 is 17 residues. The germline gives CDR1 SGHNT, CDR2 YYREEE (reference sequence). CDR3 amino acids: CASSRLGSGRSTDTQYF. Here the CDR3 DNA reads TGTGCCAGCAGCCGTTTGGGTAGCGGGAGATCTACAGATACGCAGTATTTT.

This chain links TRBV30 with TRBJ2-3; D ambiguous. With 3 bases removed from V and 1 base from J, the gap between germline ends came to 5 bases. Germline V gene sequence: CDR1 GTSNPN, CDR2 SVGIG (reference sequence). The CDR3 consists of 12 residues. CDR3 sequence (DNA): TGTGCCTGGAGCATAGGCACAGATACGCAGTATTTT. Its translation: CAWSIGTDTQYF. Combining the CDR3 with reference TRBV30 and TRBJ2-3 gives the whole variable domain SQTIHQWPATLVQPVGSPLSLECTVEGTSNPNLYWYRQAAGRGLQLLFYSVGIGQISSEVPQNLSASRPQDRQFILSSKKLLLSDSGFYLCAWSIGTDTQYFGPGTRLTVL.

This clone was detected only once. The V and J genes are TRBV19 and TRBJ1-1; 7 bases fit TRBD1. The CDR3 consists of 14 residues. Losses at the gene ends were 8 bases for V and 4 bases for J; bases not matched to a gene: 10. Germline V gene data show CDR1 as LNHDA and CDR2 as SQIVND (reference sequence). Written as DNA, the CDR3 is TGTGCCAGTGGATGGACAGGCTTGGGCACTGAAGCTTTCTTT. Protein sequence: CASGWTGLGTEAFF.

As concerns this clone: The same CDR3 is also encoded by other DNA sequences in this sample. J is TRBJ2-1 and V is TRBV9; 7 bases align to TRBD2. Germline trimming cut 0 bases from V and 4 bases from J; bases unmatched to any gene: 4. Germline CDR1 and CDR2: SGDLS and YYNGEE. CDR3 length: 15 amino acids. The CDR3 DNA reads as TGTGCCAGCAGCGTAGAGGGACTACCTTACAATGAGCAGTTCTTC. It yields the protein CASSVEGLPYNEQFF.

The CDR3 region is CASSLSGTLGGELFF. The CDR3 nucleotides are TGTGCCAGCAGTCTCTCCGGGACCTTGGGCGGGGAGCTGTTTTTT. The V call is TRBV27, the J call TRBJ2-2, with D perhaps matching TRBD1 or TRBD2 (5 bases each). V gave up 5 bases and J gave up 7 bases, with 17 bases separating them. The germline gives CDR1 MNHEY, CDR2 SMNVEV (reference sequence). The CDR3 sequence is 15 residues long.

This chain joins TRBV6-1 and TRBJ2-3; D is uncertain. Germline V gene data show CDR1 as MNHNS and CDR2 as SASEGT. The V end lost 5 bases, the J end lost 2 bases, and 8 bases lay between the germline ends. The CDR3 is 13 amino acids. CDR3 coding DNA: TGTGCCAGCAGTTCGACATACACAGATACGCAGTATTTT. Translating it yields CASSSTYTDTQYF.

V is TRBV2 and J is TRBJ2-3, with D perhaps matching TRBD2 (5 bases). CDR1 is SNHLY and CDR2 is FYNNEI in the germline V gene. Deletions cut 7 bases from V and 5 bases from J, with 19 bases between. This CDR3 comprises 15 residues. The CDR3 nucleotides read TGTGCCAGCACCACCTCGTGGCTAGCTGGAGATACGCAGTATTTT. This codes for CASTTSWLAGDTQYF.

The CDR3 DNA follows: TGTGCCTACCGGGACAGGGGTGTAGTTTGGAATTCACCCCTCCACTTT. It translates to CAYRDRGVVWNSPLHF. V and J are TRBV30 and TRBJ1-6; TRBD1 matches 10 bases. J lost 7 bases, V lost 7 bases, and 13 bases had no gene match. This CDR3 region has 16 residues. Germline CDR1 reads GTSNPN; CDR2 reads SVGIG (reference sequence).

The chain uses TRBV7-2 and TRBJ1-2, with no clear D. The germline gives CDR1 SGHTA, CDR2 FQGNSA. The ends were cut back, 5 bases at V and 2 bases at J, with 15 bases in the middle. This CDR3 has 15 residues. The CDR3 region is CASSSPRRLNYGYTF. The CDR3 DNA is TGTGCCAGCAGCAGCCCGAGGAGACTGAACTATGGCTACACCTTC.

V gene TRBV15 combines with J gene TRBJ2-2; D remains unclear. This CDR3 region has 12 residues. Germline CDR1 is LNHNV and CDR2 is YYDKDF (reference sequence). V was trimmed by 10 bases and J by 3 bases, leaving 9 bases between them. The CDR3 bases are TGTGCCATGGGCCGTGACACCGGGGAGCTGTTTTTT. Translation: CAMGRDTGELFF.

The gene calls are TRBV27 and TRBJ2-7; 7 nucleotides match TRBD1. V dropped 5 bases and J dropped 3; count of bases not matched to a gene: 7. Looked up from germline, CDR1 is MNHEY and CDR2 is SMNVEV (reference sequence). This CDR3 is 14 amino acids long. The CDR3: CASSPRDRHYEQYF. The CDR3 DNA reads as TGTGCCAGCAGTCCTCGGGACAGACACTACGAGCAGTACTTC.

The chain uses TRBV5-1 and TRBJ2-5, with 12 positions matching TRBD2. V lost 5 bases to trimming and J lost 1 base; unmatched junction nucleotides: 15. Germline CDR1 and CDR2: SGHRS and YFSETQ. The CDR3 is 19 amino acids. The chain's CDR3 is CASRLPGLAGEGRQETQYF. The CDR3 DNA sequence: TGCGCCAGCAGATTACCGGGACTAGCGGGTGAGGGGCGCCAAGAGACCCAGTACTTC. The full variable domain, completed using reference TRBV5-1 and TRBJ2-5, is KAGVTQTPRYLIKTRGQQVTLSCSPISGHRSVSWYQQTPGQGLQFLFEYFSETQRNKGNFPGRFSGRQFSNSRSEMNVSTLELGDSALYLCASRLPGLAGEGRQETQYFGPGTRLLVL.

J is TRBJ1-3 and V is TRBV7-9, with a tentative D call TRBD1 (6 bases). Germline V lookup: CDR1 SEHNR, CDR2 FQNEAQ (reference sequence). This CDR3 comprises 14 residues. V lost 4 bases, J lost 4 bases, and 11 bases lay in between. CDR3 coding DNA: TGTGCCAGCAGCTCTTCTGGACAGGGAAACACCATATATTTT. Amino acid sequence: CASSSSGQGNTIYF.

This chain connects TRBV7-9 to TRBJ2-5, with 9 bases matching TRBD1. J gave up 3 bases and V 1 base, and 3 bases lay outside the gene matches. Germline-derived CDR1 and CDR2 are SEHNR and FQNEAQ (reference sequence). This CDR3 is 15 amino acids long. The CDR3 nucleotides read TGTGCCAGCAGCTTAGAGTGGACAGGGGAAGAGACCCAGTACTTC. Encoded protein: CASSLEWTGEETQYF.

The genes are TRBV4-3 and TRBJ1-1; the D gene is possibly TRBD1 (5 bases). V lost 0 bases to trimming and J lost 4 bases, with 12 bases between them. The CDR3 spans 15 residues. Germline lookup yields CDR1 LGHNA and CDR2 YSLEER. The CDR3 DNA follows: TGCGCCAGCAGCCAAGATCAAGGGGCCTTCACTGAAGCTTTCTTT. This codes for CASSQDQGAFTEAFF.

The V gene is TRBV6-1, the J gene TRBJ1-1, with D maybe TRBD1 (5 bases). The length of the CDR3 is 14 residues. Germline loops: CDR1 MNHNS, CDR2 SASEGT. V lost 9 bases, J lost 0 bases, and 14 bases lay in between. CDR3 loop: CASRDLALNTEAFF. The CDR3 DNA sequence: TGTGCCAGTCGGGACCTGGCCCTGAACACTGAAGCTTTCTTT.

About this clone: Distinct nucleotide sequences in the sample also encode this CDR3. V gene TRBV7-9 combines with J gene TRBJ2-1; no definite D call. The CDR3 runs to 13 residues. CDR1 and CDR2 from the germline V gene are SEHNR and FQNEAQ (reference sequence). Trimming shortened V by 3 bases and J by 0 bases, and 3 bases separated the two germline ends. CDR3 protein: CASSFPSYNEQFF. As DNA, the CDR3 is TGTGCCAGCAGCTTCCCCTCCTACAATGAGCAGTTCTTC.

V gene TRBV29-1 combines with J gene TRBJ1-2; 9 bases match TRBD1. Germline lookup yields CDR1 SQVTM and CDR2 ANQGSEA. This CDR3 region has 11 residues. The V segment lost 5 bases and the J segment 8 bases; nucleotides outside the gene matches: 3. The CDR3 DNA follows: TGCAGCGTTACAGGGGGCTCGGGCTACACCTTC. Amino acid sequence: CSVTGGSGYTF.

The chain uses TRBV29-1 and TRBJ1-4; D is possibly TRBD1 (6 bases). V was pared by 7 bases and J by 6 bases, with 18 bases between. The germline CDR1 and CDR2 sequences are SQVTM and ANQGSEA. The CDR3 runs to 14 residues. CDR3 amino acids: CSAEGDPADEKLFF. The CDR3 coding sequence is TGCAGCGCCGAGGGGGATCCCGCGGATGAAAAACTGTTTTTT.